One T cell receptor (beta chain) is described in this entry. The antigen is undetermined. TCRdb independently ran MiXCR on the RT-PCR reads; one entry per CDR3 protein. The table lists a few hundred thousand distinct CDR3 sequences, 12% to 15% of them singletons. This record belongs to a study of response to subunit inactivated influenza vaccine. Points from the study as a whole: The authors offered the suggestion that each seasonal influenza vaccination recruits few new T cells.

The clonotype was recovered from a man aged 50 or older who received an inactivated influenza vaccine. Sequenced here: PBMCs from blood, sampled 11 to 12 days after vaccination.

This chain's CDR3 is CASSLGQVTDTQYF. In DNA form, the CDR3 reads TGTGCCAGCAGTCTCGGACAGGTCACAGATACGCAGTATTTT. The chain couples TRBV28 to TRBJ2-3; 7 bases match TRBD1. J lost 2 bases, V lost 5 bases, and 4 bases had no gene match. The CDR3 is 14 amino acids. Looked up from germline, CDR1 is MDHEN and CDR2 is SYDVKM.